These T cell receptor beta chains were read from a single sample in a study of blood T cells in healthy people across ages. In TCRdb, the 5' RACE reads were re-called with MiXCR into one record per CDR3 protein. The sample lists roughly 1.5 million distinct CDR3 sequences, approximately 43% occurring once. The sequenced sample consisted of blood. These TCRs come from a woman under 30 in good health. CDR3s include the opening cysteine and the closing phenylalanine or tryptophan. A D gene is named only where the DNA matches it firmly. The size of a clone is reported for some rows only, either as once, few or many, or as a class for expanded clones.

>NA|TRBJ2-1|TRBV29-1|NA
TGCAGCGTTGAATTGGTTGGAGAGACCCAGTTCTTC
CSVELVGETQFF
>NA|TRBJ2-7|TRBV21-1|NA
TGTGCCAGCAGTCCTCTCAGGGACAGGGGACTTCACAGGAGCTCCTACGAGCAGTACTTC
CASSPLRDRGLHRSSYEQYF
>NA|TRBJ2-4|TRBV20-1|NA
TGCAGTGCCAGCGCTATCAGGAAAAACATTCAGTACTTC
CSASAIRKNIQYF
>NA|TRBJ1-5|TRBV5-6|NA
TGTGCCAGCAGCGAAACAGGGCTAGGGGGTGTTCAGCCCCAGCATTTT
CASSETGLGGVQPQHF
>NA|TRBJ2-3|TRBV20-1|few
TGCAGTGCTAGAGAGTCGTGGGGACCTAGCACAGATACGCAGTATTTT
CSARESWGPSTDTQYF
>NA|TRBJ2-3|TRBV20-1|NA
TGCAGTGCTAGGTACAGGGAAACTAGCACAGATACGCAGTATTTT
CSARYRETSTDTQYF
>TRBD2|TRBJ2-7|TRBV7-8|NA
TGTGCCAGCAGTCCGGAAGCGGGACGGTACGAGCAGTACTTC
CASSPEAGRYEQYF
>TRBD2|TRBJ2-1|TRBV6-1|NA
TGTGCCAGCAGTAGGGGACTAGCCCGTCAGGATGAGCAGTTCTTC
CASSRGLARQDEQFF
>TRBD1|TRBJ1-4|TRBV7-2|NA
TGTGCCAGCAGCTTAGCAGGGGGCGGTAATGAAAAACTGTTTTTT
CASSLAGGGNEKLFF
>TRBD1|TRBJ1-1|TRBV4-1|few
TGCGCCAGCAGCCAGATGGGACAGATGAACACTGAAGCTTTCTTT
CASSQMGQMNTEAFF
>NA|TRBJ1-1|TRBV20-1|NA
TGCAGTGCTAGGCGGGGAGGGTTGAACACTGAAGCTTTCTTT
CSARRGGLNTEAFF
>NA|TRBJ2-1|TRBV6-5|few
TGTGCCAGCAGTTGGGTGGGGTCCCCCAATGAGCAGTTCTTC
CASSWVGSPNEQFF
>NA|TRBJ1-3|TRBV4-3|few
TGCGCCAGCAGCCAAGTTAATTCTGGAAACACCATATATTTT
CASSQVNSGNTIYF
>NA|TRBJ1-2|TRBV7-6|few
TGTGCCAGCAGCTTCGGGTCGTCATTCCAAACTAACTATGGCTACACCTTC
CASSFGSSFQTNYGYTF
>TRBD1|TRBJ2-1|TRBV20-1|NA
TGCAGTGCAACGACAGGGGCGGAGACCCAGTTCTTC
CSATTGAETQFF